These T cell receptor beta chains were read from a single sample in a study of vaccination and CD4 T cells after COVID-19. These receptors have no known antigen. TCRdb called the PCR reads again in MiXCR, with one record for every CDR3 protein. The table shows some 16,000 distinct CDR3 sequences, with just over 70% occurring only once. Material: CD4+ T cells from blood, cultured in vitro. These receptors were collected from a human donor who had recovered from COVID-19. Each CDR3 is given with its conserved first and last residue. The D gene is left open where the match is weak. Not every row has a clone size; where given, it reads once, few, many or a size class.

j_gene,abundance,d_gene,v_gene,CDR3aa,CDR3nt
TRBJ2-1,.,.,TRBV11-1,CASSFVRGDEQFF,TGTGCCAGCAGCTTCGTTAGGGGCGATGAGCAGTTCTTC
TRBJ1-1,few,.,TRBV27,CASRGFGNTEAFF,TGTGCCAGCAGGGGGTTTGGGAACACTGAAGCTTTCTTT
TRBJ1-1,.,.,TRBV7-2,CASSLDAENTEAFF,TGTGCCAGCAGCCTCGACGCAGAGAACACTGAAGCTTTCTTT
TRBJ1-4,once,.,TRBV10-3,CAISGGVNEKLFF,TGTGCCATCAGTGGCGGGGTTAATGAAAAACTGTTTTTT
TRBJ1-3,.,TRBD1,TRBV20-1,CSGTGDGNTIYF,TGCAGTGGGACAGGGGATGGAAACACCATATATTTT
TRBJ2-7,few,.,TRBV7-6,CASSLLQGSSYEQYF,TGTGCCAGCAGCTTACTCCAGGGGAGTTCCTACGAGCAGTACTTC
TRBJ1-1,.,TRBD1,TRBV6-1,CASSERIETGLNTEAFF,TGTGCCAGCAGTGAAAGGATAGAGACAGGGTTGAACACTGAAGCTTTCTTT
TRBJ1-1,once,.,TRBV20-1,CSAEAKNTEAFF,TGCAGTGCAGAGGCCAAGAACACTGAAGCTTTCTTT
TRBJ1-2,.,.,TRBV19,CASRTVYGYTF,TGTGCCAGTAGGACAGTCTATGGCTACACCTTC
TRBJ1-1,once,.,TRBV7-3,CASSLLGSNTEAFF,TGTGCCAGCAGCTTACTGGGTTCGAACACTGAAGCTTTCTTT
TRBJ1-5,.,.,TRBV27,CASSLSSLQPQHF,TGTGCCAGCAGTTTATCCTCGCTTCAGCCCCAGCATTTT
TRBJ1-2,few,TRBD1,TRBV6-1,CASSTTTGRGYTF,TGTGCCAGCAGTACCACGACAGGGCGCGGCTACACCTTC
TRBJ1-2,.,.,TRBV6-1,CASRLDYGYTF,TGTGCCAGCAGGCTTGACTATGGCTACACCTTC
TRBJ2-5,few,.,TRBV5-1,CASSLGSGETQYF,TGCGCCAGCAGCTTGGGGTCCGGGGAGACCCAGTACTTC
TRBJ1-1,.,.,TRBV7-9,CASSPGLGAEAFF,TGTGCCAGCAGCCCCGGTTTAGGGGCTGAAGCTTTCTTT
TRBJ2-3,.,.,TRBV19,CASSTSRTDTQYF,TGTGCCAGTAGTACCAGTCGGACAGATACGCAGTATTTT
TRBJ1-5,once,.,TRBV7-9,CASSLDVGGSQPQHF,TGCGCCAGCAGCTTGGACGTAGGGGGTTCTCAGCCCCAGCATTTT
TRBJ2-2,once,.,TRBV28,CASLDSLNTGELFF,TGTGCCAGCTTGGACAGCTTGAACACCGGGGAGCTGTTTTTT
TRBJ1-2,few,TRBD1,TRBV6-2/TRBV6-3,CASRHLDRESAGYTF,TGTGCCAGCAGGCACCTGGACAGGGAGAGCGCTGGCTACACCTTC
TRBJ1-2,.,TRBD1,TRBV20-1,CSAGAGTDYGYTF,TGCAGTGCCGGGGCCGGGACAGACTATGGCTACACCTTC
TRBJ1-1,.,.,TRBV25-1,CASRRSGVTGPEAFF,TGTGCCAGCAGGAGGTCGGGGGTGACTGGTCCTGAAGCTTTCTTT
TRBJ1-2,few,TRBD1,TRBV20-1,CSARSQDRAYGYTF,TGCAGTGCTAGGTCCCAAGACAGGGCGTATGGCTACACCTTC
TRBJ1-2,.,TRBD1,TRBV20-1,CSARVYPGQGAQSSYGYTF,TGCAGTGCTAGAGTTTACCCTGGACAGGGGGCGCAAAGTAGCTATGGCTACACCTTC
TRBJ1-4,.,.,TRBV27,CASSLQAVGEKLFF,TGTGCCAGCAGTTTACAGGCAGTAGGTGAAAAACTGTTTTTT
TRBJ1-1,.,TRBD1,TRBV5-1,CASSPGQESEAFF,TGCGCCAGCAGCCCGGGACAGGAGTCTGAAGCTTTCTTT
TRBJ2-6,.,.,TRBV12-3/TRBV12-4,CASTTSGANVLTF,TGTGCCAGCACTACCTCTGGGGCCAACGTCCTGACTTTC
TRBJ1-2,.,TRBD1,TRBV28,CASSPLGQGTSNYGYTF,TGTGCCAGCAGTCCCTTAGGACAGGGGACCTCTAACTATGGCTACACCTTC
TRBJ2-3,.,.,TRBV15,CATSSPPRADTQYF,TGTGCCACCAGCAGCCCCCCGAGGGCAGATACGCAGTATTTT
TRBJ2-7,.,TRBD1,TRBV12-3/TRBV12-4,CASSDRDMGLYEQYF,TGTGCCAGCAGCGACAGGGACATGGGATTGTACGAGCAGTACTTC
TRBJ2-7,few,.,TRBV6-2/TRBV6-3,CASKAGRVYEQYF,TGTGCCAGCAAGGCGGGGCGCGTCTACGAGCAGTACTTC
TRBJ1-6,.,.,TRBV6-1,CASLDRSYNSPLHF,TGTGCCAGCTTAGACAGAAGTTATAATTCACCCCTCCACTTT
TRBJ2-3,few,TRBD2,TRBV6-1,CASGLGLAGGSGDTQYF,TGTGCCAGCGGGTTAGGGCTAGCGGGGGGGAGCGGGGATACGCAGTATTTT
TRBJ2-2,.,.,TRBV19,CASSGSRIVGELFF,TGTGCCAGTAGTGGTTCGCGGATCGTCGGGGAACTGTTTTTT
TRBJ2-2,.,.,TRBV15,CATSRDTDTGELFF,TGTGCCACCAGCAGAGACACAGACACCGGGGAGCTGTTTTTT
TRBJ2-5,.,.,TRBV7-2,CASSLAGGPETQYF,TGTGCCAGCAGCTTAGCGGGAGGCCCAGAGACCCAGTACTTC
TRBJ2-1,once,TRBD2,TRBV30,CAWSPTSGAQFF,TGTGCCTGGAGTCCCACTAGCGGGGCGCAGTTCTTC
TRBJ2-3,.,.,TRBV15,CATSRGQGGTDTQYF,TGTGCCACCAGCAGGGGACAAGGGGGGACAGATACGCAGTATTTT
TRBJ1-5,few,.,TRBV7-9,CASSRDISNQPQHF,TGTGCCAGCAGCAGGGACATTAGCAATCAGCCCCAGCATTTT
TRBJ1-2,.,.,TRBV19,CASSMRGSAYGYTF,TGTGCCAGTAGTATGAGGGGGAGTGCCTATGGCTACACCTTC
TRBJ1-4,once,TRBD1,TRBV20-1,CSAQPGQGNEKLFF,TGCAGTGCTCAACCGGGACAGGGTAATGAAAAACTGTTTTTT
TRBJ2-1,.,TRBD2,TRBV5-4,CASSYRTSGSYNEQFF,TGTGCCAGCAGCTACCGGACTAGCGGGAGCTACAATGAGCAGTTCTTC
TRBJ2-2,.,TRBD2,TRBV12-3/TRBV12-4,CASSPGLAGGPGELFF,TGTGCCAGCAGTCCGGGACTAGCGGGGGGGCCCGGGGAGCTGTTTTTT
TRBJ1-1,.,.,TRBV7-8,CASSLVVQTGNTEAFF,TGTGCCAGCAGCCTAGTGGTTCAGACGGGGAACACTGAAGCTTTCTTT
TRBJ1-2,.,.,TRBV30,CACPKGDYGYTF,TGTGCCTGCCCCAAAGGCGACTATGGCTACACCTTC
TRBJ1-1,.,.,TRBV2,CASSAEEQRTFF,TGTGCCAGCAGTGCAGAGGAACAGCGGACTTTCTTT
TRBJ2-5,.,TRBD2,TRBV4-3,CASSEGVAGLQETQYF,TGCGCCAGCAGCGAAGGAGTAGCGGGGCTTCAAGAGACCCAGTACTTC
TRBJ1-5,.,.,TRBV19,CASSILSGDQPQHF,TGTGCCAGTAGTATTTTGTCAGGGGATCAGCCCCAGCATTTT
TRBJ2-2,few,TRBD1,TRBV20-1,CSARGTGNTGELFF,TGCAGTGCTAGGGGGACAGGCAACACCGGGGAGCTGTTTTTT
TRBJ1-2,.,.,TRBV20-1,CSARDRSSANYGYTF,TGCAGTGCTAGAGATAGAAGCTCAGCTAACTATGGCTACACCTTC
TRBJ2-7,.,.,TRBV6-4,CASRGGTPRVEYEQYF,TGTGCCAGCAGAGGAGGGACCCCTAGGGTCGAGTACGAGCAGTACTTC
TRBJ2-5,.,.,TRBV7-8,CASSRPGETQYF,TGTGCCAGCAGCCGCCCCGGAGAGACCCAGTACTTC
TRBJ2-5,.,TRBD2,TRBV27,CASSLLAGGSPETQYF,TGTGCCAGCAGTTTATTAGCGGGGGGGTCCCCAGAGACCCAGTACTTC
TRBJ2-3,few,.,TRBV24-1,CATSGRSTDTQYF,TGTGCCACCAGTGGAAGGAGCACAGATACGCAGTATTTT
TRBJ2-1,.,.,TRBV18,CASSLDLYNEQFF,TGTGCCAGCTCCCTTGACTTATACAATGAGCAGTTCTTC
TRBJ1-1,.,.,TRBV7-2,CASSAIFGRAEAFF,TGTGCCAGCAGCGCCATCTTCGGACGGGCTGAAGCTTTCTTT
TRBJ1-2,few,.,TRBV20-1,CSAIGDWAAGYTF,TGCAGTGCCATAGGTGATTGGGCGGCTGGCTACACCTTC
TRBJ2-3,.,.,TRBV19,CASNLRRTDTQYF,TGTGCCAGTAATCTCCGGCGCACAGATACGCAGTATTTT